This T cell receptor (beta chain) was captured by sequencing in a study of sequential checkpoint blockade in melanoma. Overall study: Both treatment sequences were followed by maintenance nivolumab.

V was clipped by 5 bases and J by 4 bases; unmatched bases: 6. Germline CDR1 and CDR2: SEHNR and FQNEAQ (reference sequence). The CDR3 is 15 amino acids. Sample treatment: randomized to nivolumab then ipilimumab (arm A) or the reverse (arm B). From thawed PBMCs, live CD3+CD8+ cells negative for CD19 and CD56 were sorted. This clone occurred a few times. Using immunoSEQ multiplex PCR, the repertoire was profiled, and TCRdb retains in-frame clones only, with some absent. The table includes about 27,000 clones, roughly 77% detected once. The rearrangement links TRBV7-9 to TRBJ1-5, with 9 bases matching TRBD1. This TCR came from a human donor with melanoma. This sample comprised CD8+ T cells sorted from blood (inferred from file names), obtained from a patient given nivolumab and ipilimumab in sequence. The CDR3 DNA is TGTGCCAGCAGCGTCGGGACAGGGAAAAATCAGCCCCAGCATTTT. It encodes CASSVGTGKNQPQHF.